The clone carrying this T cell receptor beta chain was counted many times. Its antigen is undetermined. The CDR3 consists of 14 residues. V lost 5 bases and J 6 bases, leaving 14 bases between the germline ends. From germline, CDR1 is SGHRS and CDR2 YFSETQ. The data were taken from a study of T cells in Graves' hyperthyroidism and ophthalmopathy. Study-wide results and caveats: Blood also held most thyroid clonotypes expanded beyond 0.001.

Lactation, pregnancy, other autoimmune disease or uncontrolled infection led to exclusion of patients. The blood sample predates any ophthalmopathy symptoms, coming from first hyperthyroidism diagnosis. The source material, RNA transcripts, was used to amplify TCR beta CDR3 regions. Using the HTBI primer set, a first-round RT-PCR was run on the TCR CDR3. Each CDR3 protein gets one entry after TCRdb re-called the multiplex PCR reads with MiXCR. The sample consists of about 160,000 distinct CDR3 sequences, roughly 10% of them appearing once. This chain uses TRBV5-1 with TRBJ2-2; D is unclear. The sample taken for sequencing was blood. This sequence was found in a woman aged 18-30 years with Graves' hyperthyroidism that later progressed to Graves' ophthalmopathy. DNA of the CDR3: TGCGCCAGCAGGGCGGCCAGTCGAGCCGGGGAGCTGTTTTTT. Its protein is CASRAASRAGELFF.